These T cell receptor beta chains were read from a single sample in a study of blood T cell repertoires in COVID-19. TCRdb keeps only in-frame clones here, not all; method: immunoSEQ multiplex PCR. The sample yields around 70,000 clones, approximately 86% seen once. Sequenced material: peripheral blood. The receptor set was obtained from a man aged 60 to 69 with acute or convalescent COVID-19. Both conserved end residues are trimmed from each CDR3.

13,TRBV3-1/TRBV3-2,TRBJ1-2,ASSLGTGGLYGYT
12,TRBV7-2,TRBJ1-1,ASSLGYGNTEAF
12,TRBV19,TRBJ2-5,ASREGTSRETQY
10,TRBV5-6,TRBJ1-6,ASSSQGSPLH
12,TRBV20-1,TRBJ1-4,SASLKRTNEKLF
15,TRBV9,TRBJ1-6,ASSVASGDRGNSPLH
11,TRBV30,TRBJ2-1,AWSVRGAAEQF
13,TRBV11-3,TRBJ2-1,ASSLGQQAYNEQF
12,TRBV28,TRBJ2-3,ASSFLSGTDTQY
15,TRBV18,TRBJ1-3,ASSLRTALDSGNTIY
13,TRBV15,TRBJ1-5,ATSDRGQNNQPQH
12,TRBV7-2,TRBJ2-5,ASSLGGVGETQY
11,TRBV6-5,TRBJ1-6,ASRNQDNSPLH
13,TRBV10-3,TRBJ1-2,AISLQGPPNYGYT
13,TRBV29-1,TRBJ2-5,SAIPGEGLQETQY
13,TRBV6-5,TRBJ1-6,ASLKEGNYNSPLH
13,TRBV7-6,TRBJ1-2,ASSLAPGGNYGYT
15,TRBV5-6,TRBJ1-6,ASSFWRAISYNSPLH
12,TRBV5-4,TRBJ1-6,ASSFLGSDSPLH
14,TRBV3-1/TRBV3-2,TRBJ1-5,ASSQGRRGPNQPQH
14,TRBV5-5,TRBJ1-4,ASSPGTGRSREKLF
9,TRBV10-3,TRBJ1-4,AISDGGAEF
13,TRBV11-3,TRBJ2-2,ASSSRGGLTGELF
11,TRBV6-5,TRBJ1-2,ASRAGGSYGYT
16,TRBV5-1,TRBJ2-1,ASSWGGRGSSGGGEQF
11,TRBV12-3/TRBV12-4,TRBJ1-1,ASKYRGSNEAF
13,TRBV3-1/TRBV3-2,TRBJ2-1,ASSLRGRPYNEQF
12,TRBV10-3,TRBJ1-5,AISEWRINQPQH
12,TRBV9,TRBJ1-2,ASSAGTGSYGYT